The 7 T cell receptor beta chains below come from one sample, sequenced in a study of blood T cell repertoires in COVID-19. Assay used: immunoSEQ multiplex PCR; TCRdb lists only in-frame clones, some missing. The sample lists more than 110,000 clones, approximately 80% seen once, with approximately 6% in the top ten. The sample comprised PBMCs or T cells enriched from blood (not recorded which). The receptors here all came from a woman between 45 and 60 years old who had recovered from COVID-19.

The chain recombines TRBV24-1 with TRBJ2-5, with 11 bases lining up with TRBD1. With V trimmed by 12 bases and J by 5 bases, 7 bases remained unmatched. Looked up from germline, CDR1 is KGHDR and CDR2 is SFDVKD. The CDR3 runs 13 residues. DNA of the CDR3: TGTGCCGCGGGGGACAGGGGGTGTGAGACCCAGTACTTC. Residues: CAAGDRGCETQYF.

The genes are TRBV24-1 and TRBJ1-2, with 7 bases lining up with TRBD1. The CDR3 is made up of 15 amino acids. Unmatched junction bases numbered 7, after V lost 3 bases and J lost 4 bases. Germline V gives CDR1 KGHDR, CDR2 SFDVKD. The CDR3 region is CATSDPTGSTYGYTF. The CDR3 DNA follows: TGTGCCACCAGTGATCCGACAGGGTCGACCTATGGCTACACCTTC.

The chain couples TRBV28 to TRBJ1-2, with D maybe TRBD1 (5 bases). The CDR3 sequence is 13 residues long. The V gene lost 7 bases and the J gene lost 1 base, with 10 bases spanning the gap. Germline V lookup: CDR1 MDHEN, CDR2 SYDVKM. The CDR3 protein is CASTPGDNYGYTF. CDR3 in DNA: TGTGCCAGCACCCCGGGGGATAACTATGGCTACACCTTC.

The chain has TRBV2 and TRBJ1-2; 7 bases match TRBD1. The CDR3 is made up of 15 amino acids. Per the germline V gene, CDR1 is SNHLY and CDR2 is FYNNEI. J was trimmed by 2 bases and V by 4 bases; bases with no gene match: 7. The CDR3 coding sequence is TGTGCCAGCAGTGTAGGGACAGCGCCCAACTATGGCTACACCTTC. It encodes CASSVGTAPNYGYTF.

The chain couples TRBV5-4 to TRBJ2-3; D is possibly TRBD2 (5 bases). This CDR3 is 17 amino acids long. Between the trimmed V and J ends, which lost 0 bases and 2 bases, there was a span of 16 bases. The germline V gene has CDR1 SGHNT and CDR2 YYREEE (reference sequence). CDR3 sequence reads: CASSLGRGSADTDTQYF. The DNA of the CDR3 is TGTGCCAGCAGCTTGGGACGGGGTAGCGCAGACACAGATACGCAGTATTTT.

The V gene is TRBV15, the J gene TRBJ1-6; TRBD1 matches at 9 bases. The CDR3 runs 16 residues. The V gene end was trimmed by 1 base and the J gene end by 8 bases; junction bases not matched to a gene: 6. Germline loops: CDR1 LNHNV, CDR2 YYDKDF (reference sequence). Written as DNA, the CDR3 is TGTGCCACCAGCAGAGGAGGGACAGGGACGGATTCACCCCTCCACTTT. Translated, it gives CATSRGGTGTDSPLHF.

This chain joins TRBV6-4 and TRBJ2-3; possibly TRBD1 for D (5 bases). Germline loops: CDR1 MRHNA, CDR2 SNTAGT. V dropped 3 bases and J dropped 1 base, with 5 bases sitting between them. The CDR3 loop spans 13 amino acids. CDR3 loop: CASSEGGTDTQYF. DNA of the CDR3: TGTGCCAGCAGTGAAGGGGGCACAGATACGCAGTATTTT.